This T cell receptor beta chain comes out of a study of regulatory T cells in long-lasting Graves disease. This clonotype turned up a few times. Time point of the sample: newly diagnosed GD, antithyroid drugs for less than 3 months. PBMCs were the source of the RNA used for TCR sequencing. Libraries of TCR beta came from iRepertoire HTBI primers plus Arm-PCR of CDR3 regions. TCRdb called the multiplex PCR reads again in MiXCR, with one record for every CDR3 protein. The sample lists around 500,000 distinct CDR3 sequences; 13% were seen once. V lost 7 bases, J lost 7 bases, and 13 bases stayed unmatched. Germline CDR1 reads MNHEY; CDR2 reads SMNVEV (reference sequence). The CDR3 consists of 15 residues. The sample also formed part of further work on T cells in Graves' hyperthyroidism and ophthalmopathy.

The chain uses TRBV27 and TRBJ2-7; 10 bases line up with TRBD1. This TCR was recovered from a man aged 30 to 45 with Graves disease. Sequencing was performed on peripheral blood mononuclear cells (PBMCs), taken at new diagnosis, from a patient treated with antithyroid drugs. The CDR3 DNA follows: TGTGCCAGCAACCCCGGGGGGACAGGGGTATGGGAGCAGTACTTC. The encoded protein is CASNPGGTGVWEQYF.